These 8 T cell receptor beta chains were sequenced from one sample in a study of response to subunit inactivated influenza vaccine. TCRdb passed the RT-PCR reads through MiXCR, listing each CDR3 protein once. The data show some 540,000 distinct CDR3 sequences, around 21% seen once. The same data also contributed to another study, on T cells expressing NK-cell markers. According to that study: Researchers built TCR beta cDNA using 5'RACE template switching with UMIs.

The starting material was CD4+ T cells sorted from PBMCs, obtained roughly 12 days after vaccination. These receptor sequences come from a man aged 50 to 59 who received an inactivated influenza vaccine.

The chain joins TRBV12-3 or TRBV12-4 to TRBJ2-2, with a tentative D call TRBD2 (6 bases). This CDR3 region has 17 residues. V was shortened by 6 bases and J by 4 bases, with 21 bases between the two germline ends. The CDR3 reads CASSYARDSRGTGELFF. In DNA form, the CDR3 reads TGTGCCAGCAGCTATGCCCGGGACTCCCGGGGCACCGGGGAGCTGTTTTTT.

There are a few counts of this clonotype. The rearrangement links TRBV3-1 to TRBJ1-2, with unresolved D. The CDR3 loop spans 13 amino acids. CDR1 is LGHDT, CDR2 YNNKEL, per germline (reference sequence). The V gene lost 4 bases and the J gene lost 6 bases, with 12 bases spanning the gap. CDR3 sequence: CASSPDQSDGYTF. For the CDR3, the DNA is TGTGCCAGCAGCCCGGACCAGAGCGATGGCTACACCTTC.

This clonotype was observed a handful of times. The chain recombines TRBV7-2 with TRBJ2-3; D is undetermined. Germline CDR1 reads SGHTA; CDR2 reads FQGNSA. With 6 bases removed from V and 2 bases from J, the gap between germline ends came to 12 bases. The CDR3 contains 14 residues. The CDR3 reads CASRSKIPTDTQYF. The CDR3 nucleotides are TGTGCCAGCAGATCCAAGATCCCCACAGATACGCAGTATTTT.

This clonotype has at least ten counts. The CDR3 region has the DNA TGCGCCAGCAGTCTCAGGCCTCGGACCAACGGGGAGCTGTTTTTT. As protein: CASSLRPRTNGELFF. This chain joins TRBV5-1 and TRBJ2-2; no reliable D call. The CDR3 spans 15 residues. Germline CDR1 is SGHRS and CDR2 is YFSETQ. Trimming left V 5 bases short and J 7 bases short, with 18 bases between.

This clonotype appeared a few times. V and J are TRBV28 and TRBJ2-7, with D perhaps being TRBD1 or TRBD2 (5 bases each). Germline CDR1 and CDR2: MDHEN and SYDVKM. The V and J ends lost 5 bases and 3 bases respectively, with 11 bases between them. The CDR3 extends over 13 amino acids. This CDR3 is CASSAGALYEQYF. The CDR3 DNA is TGTGCCAGCAGTGCCGGGGCCCTCTACGAGCAGTACTTC.

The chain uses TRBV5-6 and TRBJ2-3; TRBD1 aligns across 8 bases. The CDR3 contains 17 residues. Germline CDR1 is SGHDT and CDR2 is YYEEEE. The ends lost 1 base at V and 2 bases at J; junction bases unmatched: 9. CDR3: CASSLNAGGRFTDTQYF. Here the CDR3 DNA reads TGTGCCAGCAGCTTGAACGCAGGGGGCAGGTTCACAGATACGCAGTATTTT.

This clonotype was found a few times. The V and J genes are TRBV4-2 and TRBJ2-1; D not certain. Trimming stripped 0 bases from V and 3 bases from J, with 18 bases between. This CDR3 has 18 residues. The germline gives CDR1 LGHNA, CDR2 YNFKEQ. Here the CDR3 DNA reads TGTGCCAGCAGCCAAGATCAAAGCCTTTCCCCCTACTACAATGAGCAGTTCTTC. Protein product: CASSQDQSLSPYYNEQFF.

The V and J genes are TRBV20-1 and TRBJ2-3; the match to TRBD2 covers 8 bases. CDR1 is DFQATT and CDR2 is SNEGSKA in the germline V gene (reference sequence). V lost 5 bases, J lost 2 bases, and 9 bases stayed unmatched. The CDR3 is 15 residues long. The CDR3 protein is CSAQNPAGATDTQYF. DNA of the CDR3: TGCAGTGCTCAGAACCCAGCGGGGGCCACAGATACGCAGTATTTT.